This T cell receptor beta chain was obtained from a study of early T cells in non-severe SARS-CoV-2 infection (dated by TCRdb to about 2021). For the study in its entirety: Because TCR sequencing relied on bulk RNA taken from unsorted whole blood, pairing of alpha and beta chains was not possible. The full study reports these points: VDJdb matching was skewed toward anti-spike CD8 responses and likely underestimated virus-specific expansions, missing private and CD4 specificities.

Libraries were prepared through 5' RACE. Sequencing was performed on a NextSeq 500. In the TCR library protocol, unique molecular identifiers were attached to individual cDNA molecules to correct for PCR bias and sequencing error. Both TCR alpha and beta chains were sequenced, and tight co-correlation was observed between alpha and beta sequence abundances in each sample. As for how the authors treated the data: Decombinator V4 was used to annotate TCR sequences for V gene, J gene and CDR3. TCRs were defined as expanded if a significant change between any two time points was detected under a Poisson model with p below 0.0001. TCR abundances were normalised to the total number of TCRs sequenced per sample and expressed as counts per million. MAIT TCRs were defined by TRAV1-2 paired with TRAJ12, TRAJ20 or TRAJ33, and iNKT TCRs by TRAV10 paired with TRAJ18. A search of VDJdb, accessed on 1 November 2021, was run for TCRs annotated to CMV, EBV and SARS-CoV-2, with TCRs annotated for multiple antigens excluded. Through fastp at Q25 and MiXCR, TCRdb rebuilt clones from the public reads, retaining in-frame beta chains. Each entry merges the rows of one CDR3 protein and shows their most common DNA and genes. None of the V and J calls come from the authors' own analysis; TCRdb made them. The sample data list about 64,000 distinct CDR3 sequences, and approximately 9.2% of these were observed just once. 13% of the sample comes from the top ten.

The V end loses 2 bases and the J end loses 3 bases, and a stretch of 12 bases separates them. From cysteine to phenylalanine, the CDR3 is 14 amino acids long. Of all the DNA, just the CDR3 is kept, 42 bases in frame from base 1. Taken from the germline V gene (reference sequence), the CDR1 and CDR2 loops are DFQATT and SNEGSKA. Note on this clonotype: Its antigen remains undetermined. The sample holds no much larger clone one base away, and base qualities are not on file.

Set within a cohort of healthcare workers in London, UK, this nested case-control study involved weekly PCR testing of nasopharyngeal swabs along with blood sampling. Healthcare workers were recruited between 23 and 31 March 2020, during the week of the UK lockdown, and were followed weekly for up to about 16 weeks. The clonotype comes from an adult who was a healthcare worker with PCR-confirmed SARS-CoV-2 infection or an uninfected control (not recorded which). Here the sequenced sample was whole blood, taken at baseline. This chain joins TRBV20-1 to TRBJ2-3, and TRBD2 may be the D gene, going by 6 matching bases. CDR3 region: CSARPSVRTDTQYF. DNA sequence: TGCAGTGCTAGACCTAGCGTCAGGACAGATACGCAGTATTTT.